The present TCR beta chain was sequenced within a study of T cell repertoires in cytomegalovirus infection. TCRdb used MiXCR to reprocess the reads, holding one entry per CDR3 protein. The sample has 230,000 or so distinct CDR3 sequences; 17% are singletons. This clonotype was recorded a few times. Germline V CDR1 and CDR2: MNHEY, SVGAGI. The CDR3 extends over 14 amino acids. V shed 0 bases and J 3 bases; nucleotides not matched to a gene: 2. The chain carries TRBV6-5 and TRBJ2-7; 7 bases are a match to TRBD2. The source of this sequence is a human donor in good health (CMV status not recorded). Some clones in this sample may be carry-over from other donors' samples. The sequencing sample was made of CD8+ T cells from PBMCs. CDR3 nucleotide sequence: TGTGCCAGCAGTTACTCGAGGGACTACTACGAGCAGTACTTC. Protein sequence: CASSYSRDYYEQYF.